This T cell receptor (beta chain) was observed in a study of T cell responses to AZD1222 COVID-19 vaccine. General study points: Donors were chiefly white British, with a greater number of females, and clonal diversity was perhaps underestimated. Repertoires in all cases were sampled only once the peak T cell response had passed. At study baseline, merely about 6 AZD1222 recipients were seropositive. Unmutated variant regions are reportedly targeted by nearly half of spike-specific TCRs.

V lost 1 base and J 2 bases, leaving 12 bases between the germline ends. The CDR3 has 16 amino acids. Germline CDR1 and CDR2: LNHDA and SQIVND (reference sequence). As for this clone: Its antigen is not known.

The data were produced by immunoSEQ multiplex PCR, yet TCRdb's version contains in-frame clones alone and is incomplete. The table has some 130,000 clones, 75% to 90% seen once. The sequence derives from an adult in good health. The sequences come from peripheral blood, collected on day 0 of AZD1222 vaccination. The chain carries TRBV19 and TRBJ1-5; D is uncertain. The CDR3 loop is CASSIVGGKGNQPQHF. The DNA for the CDR3 is TGTGCCAGTAGTATAGTTGGAGGGAAGGGCAATCAGCCCCAGCATTTT.